A selection of T cell receptor beta chains follows, all from one sample in a study of T cell responses to AZD1222 COVID-19 vaccine. This table comes from immunoSEQ multiplex PCR, and its TCRdb copy is limited to in-frame clones, with some not included. The table has about 73,000 clones, around 88% seen once. Sample: peripheral blood, taken on day 0 of AZD1222 vaccination. These receptors came from an adult in good health. Each CDR3 is given with its conserved first and last residue. D genes are given only for firm matches. Rows may omit the clone size; those that give it use once, few, many or a size class.

cdr3_aa cdr3_nt clone_size j_call d_call v_call
CASSPRWNSRNEQFF TGTGCCAGCAGCCCACGCTGGAATAGCAGGAATGAGCAGTTCTTC - TRBJ2-1 - TRBV7-2
CASSEGQGVNTEAFF TGTGCCAGTAGTGAAGGACAGGGGGTTAACACTGAAGCTTTCTTT - TRBJ1-1 TRBD1 TRBV19
CASPVPGSYEQYF TGTGCCTCTCCGGTACCCGGCAGCTACGAGCAGTACTTC - TRBJ2-7 - TRBV30
CASRGSSYNEQFF TGTGCCAGCAGGGGCAGCTCCTACAATGAGCAGTTCTTC once TRBJ2-1 - TRBV27
CATLQGIATNEKLFF TGTGCCACTTTACAGGGGATAGCGACTAATGAAAAACTGTTTTTT - TRBJ1-4 TRBD1 TRBV2
CASSQDSGAAEAFF TGCGCCAGCAGCCAAGATTCGGGGGCCGCTGAAGCTTTCTTT - TRBJ1-1 - TRBV4-3
CATSRVSVLSNQPQHF TGTGCCACCAGCAGAGTTTCTGTTCTTAGCAATCAGCCCCAGCATTTT - TRBJ1-5 - TRBV15
CASSLIGQETQYF TGTGCCAGCAGCTTAATCGGGCAAGAGACCCAGTACTTC - TRBJ2-5 - TRBV7-2
CASSLNRDTQYF TGTGCCAGCAGCTTAAATAGGGATACGCAGTATTTT - TRBJ2-3 - TRBV7-9
CASSVSENRGYTF TGTGCCAGCAGCGTCAGCGAGAATAGGGGCTACACCTTC - TRBJ1-2 - TRBV9
CASSLRRYSNQPQHF TGTGCCAGCAGCTTACGACGGTATAGCAATCAGCCCCAGCATTTT - TRBJ1-5 - TRBV7-8
CASSLDETQYF TGCGCCAGCAGCTTGGATGAGACCCAGTACTTC once TRBJ2-5 - TRBV5-1
CASSSASGRGFYEQYF TGTGCCAGCAGTTCCGCTAGCGGGAGAGGGTTTTACGAGCAGTACTTC - TRBJ2-7 TRBD2 TRBV6-2/TRBV6-3
CATHPGQGGYSNQPQHF TGTGCCACCCATCCGGGACAGGGAGGTTATAGCAATCAGCCCCAGCATTTT - TRBJ1-5 TRBD1 TRBV19
CATLPPGGPYNEQFF TGTGCCACCCTCCCCCCCGGGGGGCCCTACAATGAGCAGTTCTTC - TRBJ2-1 - TRBV27
CASSETKGVSADTQYF TGTGCCAGCAGCGAGACAAAAGGAGTCTCGGCAGATACGCAGTATTTT - TRBJ2-3 - TRBV25-1
CASSYRWVRDTEAFF TGTGCCAGCAGTTACAGGTGGGTTCGGGACACTGAAGCTTTCTTT - TRBJ1-1 - TRBV6-5
CASSSRQGGQSNYGYTF TGTGCCAGCAGTTCTAGACAGGGGGGACAATCTAACTATGGCTACACCTTC - TRBJ1-2 TRBD1 TRBV7-9
CATTDGQGAFGALHF TGTGCCACCACTGATGGACAGGGGGCCTTTGGTGCCCTCCACTTT - TRBJ1-6 TRBD1 TRBV2
CASSQTGQANEKLFF TGTGCCAGCAGCCAAACGGGACAGGCTAATGAAAAACTGTTTTTT - TRBJ1-4 TRBD1 TRBV28
CASSAGTSGKGEQYF TGTGCCAGCAGCGCCGGGACTAGCGGGAAAGGCGAGCAGTACTTC - TRBJ2-7 TRBD2 TRBV9
CASSTTIRDRAGYTF TGTGCCAGTAGTACCACAATCCGGGACAGGGCTGGCTACACCTTC once TRBJ1-2 TRBD1 TRBV19
CAISESQGGKETQYF TGTGCCATCAGTGAGTCCCAGGGTGGAAAAGAGACCCAGTACTTC - TRBJ2-5 - TRBV10-3
CASSLDRGATEAFF TGTGCCAGCAGCTTAGACAGGGGTGCCACTGAAGCTTTCTTT - TRBJ1-1 - TRBV11-2
CASSSGSSNQPQHF TGTGCCAGCAGCTCCGGCTCTAGCAATCAGCCCCAGCATTTT - TRBJ1-5 - TRBV7-9
CASSQLAGTPLHF TGTGCCAGCAGCCAACTCGCAGGGACCCCCCTCCACTTT once TRBJ1-6 - TRBV3-1/TRBV3-2
CASSSTRPNTGELFF TGCGCCAGCAGCTCGACTAGACCGAACACCGGGGAGCTGTTTTTT - TRBJ2-2 - TRBV5-1